Presented here are 8 T cell receptor beta chains from one specimen sequenced in a study of cytomegalovirus exposure and HLA in healthy donors (dated 2017 in TCRdb). The library relied on the immunoSEQ multiplex PCR assay. For the multiplex PCR, a mixture combining 60 forward primers for TCR Vbeta segments and 13 reverse primers for TCR Jbeta segments was used. TCRdb limited this immuneACCESS table to in-frame rearrangements with V and J called. A share of clones is missing; checked studies link under half to unresolved V genes, and the rest is unexplained. The sample table lists roughly 56,000 clones, around 81% of them with a count of one. Under 2.5% of the sample lies in the top ten. The sequenced material came from PBMCs. Receptors were obtained from a boy aged 5-17 years in good health and CMV-seropositive.

This clone came up a few times. The chain combines TRBV6-1 with TRBJ1-1, with TRBD1 as a possible D gene (5 bases). CDR1 and CDR2 from the germline V gene are MNHNS and SASEGT. The V gene lost 4 bases and the J gene lost 1 base, with 19 bases spanning the gap. The CDR3 covers 17 residues. This CDR3 is CASSVAVGGMGNTEAFF. The DNA for the CDR3 is TGTGCCAGCAGTGTGGCGGTTGGGGGGATGGGGAACACTGAAGCTTTCTTT.

The V call is TRBV5-6, the J call TRBJ2-5; a possible D gene is TRBD1 (6 bases). The J call may be wrong; the DNA end is better matched by TRBJ2-7. Germline V gene sequence: CDR1 SGHDT, CDR2 YYEEEE. The CDR3 covers 15 residues. CDR3 bases: TGTGCCAGCAGTTTCGACGGGACACCAACCTACGAGCAGTACTTC. Translated, it gives CASSFDGTPTYEQYF.

On this clone: The junction and the germline gene differ at one end; a read error may be behind it. V usage is TRBV7-9 and J usage is TRBJ2-7; TRBD2 is a possible D gene (5 bases). Looked up from germline, CDR1 is SEHNR and CDR2 is FQNEAQ (reference sequence). This CDR3 comprises 13 residues. CDR3: CSSSLPSGNEQYF. The CDR3, as DNA: TGTTCCAGCAGCTTACCTTCGGGGAACGAGCAGTACTTC.

The rearrangement links TRBV16 to TRBJ1-2; TRBD1 matches at 8 bases. Germline values: CDR1 KGHSY, CDR2 FQNENV. Losses at the gene ends were 0 bases for V and 3 bases for J; bases not matched to a gene: 6. The CDR3 extends over 16 amino acids. CDR3 DNA: TGTGCCAGCAGCCAATCGGATCAGGGGGCTTACTATGGCTACACCTTC. Amino acids: CASSQSDQGAYYGYTF.

This clone turned up a few times. The chain has TRBV10-3 and TRBJ2-7; 7 nucleotides line up with TRBD1. Germline lookup yields CDR1 ENHRY and CDR2 SYGVKD. Unmatched junction bases numbered 1, after V lost 2 bases and J lost 3 bases. This CDR3 contains 13 residues. The CDR3 DNA follows: TGTGCCATCAGTGAGGACAGGGACTACGAGCAGTACTTC. Protein: CAISEDRDYEQYF.

The chain recombines TRBV5-8 with TRBJ2-1; 8 bases fit TRBD2. Trimming removed 9 bases from V and 8 bases from J; junction bases left unmatched: 10. The length of the CDR3 is 13 residues. CDR1 and CDR2 (germline): SGHTS, YDEGEE. The CDR3 coding sequence is TGTGCCACCTCCAGGGGACTAGGAGATGAGCAGTTCTTC. Its protein product is CATSRGLGDEQFF.

The V gene is TRBV9, the J gene TRBJ2-3; D is perhaps TRBD2 (7 bases). The CDR3 is 16 amino acids. In germline, CDR1 is SGDLS, CDR2 YYNGEE. Trimming removed 4 bases from V and 4 bases from J, with 19 bases in between. Here the CDR3 reads CASSPEGGLGADTQYF. The CDR3 DNA sequence: TGTGCCAGCAGCCCGGAGGGGGGGTTGGGTGCAGATACGCAGTATTTT.

This rearrangement joins TRBV7-3 to TRBJ2-5, with 10 positions matching TRBD1. Germline loops: CDR1 SGHTA, CDR2 FQGTGA. This CDR3 comprises 15 residues. J gave up 4 bases and V 5 bases, and 7 bases lay outside the gene matches. CDR3 sequence (DNA): TGTGCCAGCAGCCCAGGGACAGGGGAAGGAGAGACCCAGTACTTC. This gives the protein CASSPGTGEGETQYF. The full variable domain, completed using reference TRBV7-3 and TRBJ2-5, is GAGVSQTPSNKVTEKGKYVELRCDPISGHTALYWYRQSLGQGPEFLIYFQGTGAADDSGLPNDRFFAVRPEGSVSTLKIQRTERGDSAVYLCASSPGTGEGETQYFGPGTRLLVL.